This TCR beta chain comes out of a study of post-analysis software for immune sequencing data. The germline V gene encodes CDR1 SQVTM and CDR2 ANQGSEA. CDR3 size: 14 residues. V lost 1 base and J lost 5; bases outside the gene matches: 7. Unique molecular identifiers had been added to the TCR beta cDNA libraries. There were roughly 0.95 to 11 million T cells, and roughly 0.5 million cDNA molecules came from them. Via MiXCR, TCRdb re-called the PCR reads, giving one row per CDR3 protein. The sample shows hundreds of thousands of distinct CDR3 sequences, about 60% of them seen only once. General study findings and limits: Roughly five TRBV segments appeared more often in patients than in controls, and TRBV5-6, TRBV5-1 and TRBV20-1 were among these.

This clonotype has only a few counts. The antigen remains undetermined. The clonotype comes from a girl aged 2 to 10 with multiple sclerosis. The gene calls are TRBV29-1 and TRBJ2-5; TRBD2 matches 7 bases. The sample comprised blood. The DNA for the CDR3 is TGCAGCGTTGAAGTGGGGGGGTGGGGGGAGACCCAGTACTTC. Its protein is CSVEVGGWGETQYF.